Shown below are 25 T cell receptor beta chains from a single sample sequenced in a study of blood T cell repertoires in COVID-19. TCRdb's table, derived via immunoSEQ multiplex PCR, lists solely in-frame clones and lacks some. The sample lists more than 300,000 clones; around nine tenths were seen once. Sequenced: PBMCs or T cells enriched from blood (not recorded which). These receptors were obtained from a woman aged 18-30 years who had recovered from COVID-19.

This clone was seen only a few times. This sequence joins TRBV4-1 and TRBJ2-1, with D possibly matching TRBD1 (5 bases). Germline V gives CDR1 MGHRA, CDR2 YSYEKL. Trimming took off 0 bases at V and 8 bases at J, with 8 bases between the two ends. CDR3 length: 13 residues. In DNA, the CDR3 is TGCGCCAGCAGCCAAGAGCAGGGCTATGAGCAGTTCTTC. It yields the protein CASSQEQGYEQFF.

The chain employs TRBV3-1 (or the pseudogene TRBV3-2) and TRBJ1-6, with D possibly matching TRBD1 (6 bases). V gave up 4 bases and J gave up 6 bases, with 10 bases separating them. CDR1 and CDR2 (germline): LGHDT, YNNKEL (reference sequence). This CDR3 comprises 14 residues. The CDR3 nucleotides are TGTGCCAGCAGCCGGGGGGGCTCTAATTCACCCCTCCACTTT. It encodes CASSRGGSNSPLHF.

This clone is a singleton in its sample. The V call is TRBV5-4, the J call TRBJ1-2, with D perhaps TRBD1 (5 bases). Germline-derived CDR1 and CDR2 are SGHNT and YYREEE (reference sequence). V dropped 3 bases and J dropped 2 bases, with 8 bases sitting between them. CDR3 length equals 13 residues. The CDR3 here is CASSSGKNYGYTF. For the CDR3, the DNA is TGTGCCAGCAGCTCAGGGAAAAACTATGGCTACACCTTC.

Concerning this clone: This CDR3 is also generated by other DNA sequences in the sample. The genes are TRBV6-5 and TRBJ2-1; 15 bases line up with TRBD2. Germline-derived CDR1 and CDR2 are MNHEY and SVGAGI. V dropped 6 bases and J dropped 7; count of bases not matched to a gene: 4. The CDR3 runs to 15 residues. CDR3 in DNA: TGTGCCAGCAGCCTGGGACTAGCGGGGGGAAATGAGCAGTTCTTC. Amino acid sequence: CASSLGLAGGNEQFF.

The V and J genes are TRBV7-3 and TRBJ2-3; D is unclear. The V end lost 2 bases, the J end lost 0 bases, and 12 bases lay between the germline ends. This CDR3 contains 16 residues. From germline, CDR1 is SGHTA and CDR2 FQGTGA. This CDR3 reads CASSLGGTTSTDTQYF. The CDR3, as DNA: TGTGCCAGCAGCTTAGGCGGCACTACTAGCACAGATACGCAGTATTTT.

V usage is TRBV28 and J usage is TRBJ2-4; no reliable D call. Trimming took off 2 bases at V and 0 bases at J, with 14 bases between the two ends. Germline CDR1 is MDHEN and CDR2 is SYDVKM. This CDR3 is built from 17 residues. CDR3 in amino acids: CASSLTGPFTAKNIQYF. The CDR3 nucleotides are TGTGCCAGCAGTTTAACGGGTCCCTTTACAGCCAAAAACATTCAGTACTTC. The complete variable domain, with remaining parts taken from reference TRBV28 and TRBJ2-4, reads DVKVTQSSRYLVKRTGEKVFLECVQDMDHENMFWYRQDPGLGLRLIYFSYDVKMKEKGDIPEGYSVSREKKERFSLILESASTNQTSMYLCASSLTGPFTAKNIQYFGAGTRLSVL.

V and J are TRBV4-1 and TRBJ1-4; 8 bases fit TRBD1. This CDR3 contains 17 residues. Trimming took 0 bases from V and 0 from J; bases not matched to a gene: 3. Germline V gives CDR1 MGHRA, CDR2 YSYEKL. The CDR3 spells CASSQDLDRATNEKLFF. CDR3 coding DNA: TGCGCCAGCAGCCAAGATCTGGACAGGGCAACTAATGAAAAACTGTTTTTT.

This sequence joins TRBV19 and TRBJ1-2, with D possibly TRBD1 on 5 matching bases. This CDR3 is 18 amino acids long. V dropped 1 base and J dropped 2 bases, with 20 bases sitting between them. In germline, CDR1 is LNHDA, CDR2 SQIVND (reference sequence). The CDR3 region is CASSIVLLVGQRNYGYTF. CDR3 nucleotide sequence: TGTGCCAGTAGTATAGTACTTTTGGTGGGGCAGAGAAACTATGGCTACACCTTC. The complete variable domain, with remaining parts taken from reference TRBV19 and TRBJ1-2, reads DGGITQSPKYLFRKEGQNVTLSCEQNLNHDAMYWYRQDPGQGLRLIYYSQIVNDFQKGDIAEGYSVSREKKESFPLTVTSAQKNPTAFYLCASSIVLLVGQRNYGYTFGSGTRLTVV.

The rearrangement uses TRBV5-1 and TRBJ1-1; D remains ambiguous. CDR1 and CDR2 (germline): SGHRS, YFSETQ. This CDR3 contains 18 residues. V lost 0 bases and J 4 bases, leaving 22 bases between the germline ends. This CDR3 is CASSLEPMTLSDSTEAFF. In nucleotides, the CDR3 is TGCGCCAGCAGCTTGGAGCCCATGACACTCTCCGATAGCACTGAAGCTTTCTTT. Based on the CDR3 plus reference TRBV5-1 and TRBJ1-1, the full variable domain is KAGVTQTPRYLIKTRGQQVTLSCSPISGHRSVSWYQQTPGQGLQFLFEYFSETQRNKGNFPGRFSGRQFSNSRSEMNVSTLELGDSALYLCASSLEPMTLSDSTEAFFGQGTRLTVV.

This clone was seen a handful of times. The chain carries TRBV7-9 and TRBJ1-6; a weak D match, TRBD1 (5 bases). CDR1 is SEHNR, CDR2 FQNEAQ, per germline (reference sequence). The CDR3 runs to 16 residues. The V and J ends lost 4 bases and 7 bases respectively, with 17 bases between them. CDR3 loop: CASSSRAVTVNSPLHF. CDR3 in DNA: TGTGCCAGCAGCTCCAGGGCGGTCACAGTCAATTCACCCCTCCACTTT. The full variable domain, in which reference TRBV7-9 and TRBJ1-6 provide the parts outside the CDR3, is DTGVSQNPRHKITKRGQNVTFRCDPISEHNRLYWYRQTLGQGPEFLTYFQNEAQLEKSRLLSDRFSAERPKGSFSTLEIQRTEQGDSAMYLCASSSRAVTVNSPLHFGNGTRLTVT.

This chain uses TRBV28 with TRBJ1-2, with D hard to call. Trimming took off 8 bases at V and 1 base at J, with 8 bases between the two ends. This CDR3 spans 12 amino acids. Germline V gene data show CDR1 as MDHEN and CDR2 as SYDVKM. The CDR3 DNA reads TGTGCCAGCCGGACTGATAACTATGGCTACACCTTC. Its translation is CASRTDNYGYTF.

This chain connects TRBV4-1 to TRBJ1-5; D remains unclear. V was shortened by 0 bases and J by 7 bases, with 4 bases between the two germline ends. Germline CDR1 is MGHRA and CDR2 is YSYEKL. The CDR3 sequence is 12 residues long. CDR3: CASSQEAQPQHF. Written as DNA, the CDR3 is TGCGCCAGCAGCCAAGAGGCCCAGCCCCAGCATTTT.

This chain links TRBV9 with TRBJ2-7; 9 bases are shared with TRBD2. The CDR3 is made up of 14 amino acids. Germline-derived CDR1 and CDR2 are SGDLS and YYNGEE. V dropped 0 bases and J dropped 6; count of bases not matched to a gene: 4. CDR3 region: CASSVGGGVIEQYF. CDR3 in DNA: TGTGCCAGCAGCGTAGGCGGGGGGGTGATCGAGCAGTACTTC.

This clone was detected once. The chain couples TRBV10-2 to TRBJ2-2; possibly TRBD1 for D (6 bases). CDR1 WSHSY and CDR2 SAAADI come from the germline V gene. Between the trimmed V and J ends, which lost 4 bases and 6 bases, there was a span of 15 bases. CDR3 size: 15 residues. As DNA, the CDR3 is TGCGCCAGCAGTGGCTATCGTCCAGGGGCCGGGGAGCTGTTTTTT. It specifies CASSGYRPGAGELFF.

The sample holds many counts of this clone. CDR3 sequence (DNA): TGTGCCAGCAGCCCAGACGCATCGGCGGGGACCCAGTACTTC. Translated, it gives CASSPDASAGTQYF. V usage is TRBV6-4 and J usage is TRBJ2-5, with D maybe TRBD2 (5 bases). V lost 6 bases, J lost 7 bases, and 18 bases lay in between. Germline CDR1 is MRHNA and CDR2 is SNTAGT. This CDR3 has 14 amino acids.

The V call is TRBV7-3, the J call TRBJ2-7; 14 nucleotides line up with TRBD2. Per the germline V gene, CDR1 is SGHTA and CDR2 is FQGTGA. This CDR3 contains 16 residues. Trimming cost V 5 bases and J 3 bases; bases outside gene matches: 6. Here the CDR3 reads CASSPLTSGGVYEQYF. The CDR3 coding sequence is TGTGCCAGCAGCCCATTGACTAGCGGGGGGGTCTACGAGCAGTACTTC.

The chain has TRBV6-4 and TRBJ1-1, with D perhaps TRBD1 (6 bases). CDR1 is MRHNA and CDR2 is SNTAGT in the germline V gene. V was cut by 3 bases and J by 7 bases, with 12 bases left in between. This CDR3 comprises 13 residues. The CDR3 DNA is TGTGCCAGCAGTGAGGTATTAGGGGGTGAAGCTTTCTTT. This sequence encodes CASSEVLGGEAFF.

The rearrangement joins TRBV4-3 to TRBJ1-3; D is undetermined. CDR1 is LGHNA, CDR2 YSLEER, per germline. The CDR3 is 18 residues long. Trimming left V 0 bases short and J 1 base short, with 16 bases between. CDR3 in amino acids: CASSQDLAAERSGNTIYF. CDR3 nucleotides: TGCGCCAGCAGCCAAGATTTGGCGGCCGAACGTTCTGGAAACACCATATATTTT.

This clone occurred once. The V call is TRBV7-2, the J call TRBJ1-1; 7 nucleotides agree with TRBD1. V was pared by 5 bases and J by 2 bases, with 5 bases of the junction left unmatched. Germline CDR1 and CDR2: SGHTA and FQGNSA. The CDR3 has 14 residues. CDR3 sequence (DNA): TGTGCCAGCAGCAGAACAGGGGCAAACACTGAAGCTTTCTTT. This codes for CASSRTGANTEAFF.

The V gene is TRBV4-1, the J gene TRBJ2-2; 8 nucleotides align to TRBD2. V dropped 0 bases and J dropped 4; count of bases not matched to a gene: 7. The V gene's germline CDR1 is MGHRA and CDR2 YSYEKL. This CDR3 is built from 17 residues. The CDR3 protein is CASSQEPERGITGELFF. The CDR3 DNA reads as TGCGCCAGCAGCCAAGAGCCCGAGCGGGGGATCACCGGGGAGCTGTTTTTT.

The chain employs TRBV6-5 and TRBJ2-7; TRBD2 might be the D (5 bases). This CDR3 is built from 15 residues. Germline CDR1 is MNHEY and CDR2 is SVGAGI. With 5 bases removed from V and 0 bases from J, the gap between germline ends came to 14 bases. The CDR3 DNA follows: TGTGCCAGCAGTACACTAGAGGCGGGCTCCTACGAGCAGTACTTC. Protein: CASSTLEAGSYEQYF.

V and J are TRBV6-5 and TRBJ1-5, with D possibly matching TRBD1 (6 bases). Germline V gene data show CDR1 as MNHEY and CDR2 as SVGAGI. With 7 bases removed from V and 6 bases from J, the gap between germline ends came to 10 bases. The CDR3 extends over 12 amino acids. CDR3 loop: CASKTGSQPQHF. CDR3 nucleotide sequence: TGTGCCAGCAAAACAGGGTCTCAGCCCCAGCATTTT.

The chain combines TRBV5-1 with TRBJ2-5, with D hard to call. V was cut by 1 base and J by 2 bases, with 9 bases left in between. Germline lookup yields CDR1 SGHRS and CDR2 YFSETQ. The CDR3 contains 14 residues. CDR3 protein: CASSLYQAQETQYF. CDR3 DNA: TGCGCCAGCAGCTTGTATCAGGCTCAAGAGACCCAGTACTTC.

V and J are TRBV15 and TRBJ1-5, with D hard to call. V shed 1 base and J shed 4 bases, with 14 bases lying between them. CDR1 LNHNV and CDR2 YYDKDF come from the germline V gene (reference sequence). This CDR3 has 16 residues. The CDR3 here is CATSRAGGRVNQPQHF. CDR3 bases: TGTGCCACCAGCAGAGCTGGAGGGCGCGTTAATCAGCCCCAGCATTTT.

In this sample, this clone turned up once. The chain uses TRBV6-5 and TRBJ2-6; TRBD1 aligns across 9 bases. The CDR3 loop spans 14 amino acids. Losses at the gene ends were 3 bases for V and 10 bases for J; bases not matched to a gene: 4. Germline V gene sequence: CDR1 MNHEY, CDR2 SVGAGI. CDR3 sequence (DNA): TGTGCCAGCAGTTATCGGGACAGGGATAACGTCCTGACTTTC. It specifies CASSYRDRDNVLTF.